This TCR beta chain was identified in a study of T-cell reconstitution after alpha-beta-depleted transplantation in children. This CDR3 comprises 15 residues. The ends lost 0 bases at V and 7 bases at J; junction bases unmatched: 7. CDR1 is DFQATT and CDR2 is SNEGSKA in the germline V gene (reference sequence). For TCRbeta, the library was prepared with unique molecular identifiers. A single record per CDR3 protein comes from TCRdb applying MiXCR to the PCR reads. In the table there are fewer than 750,000 distinct CDR3 sequences, more than 20% of which are singletons. As concerns this clonotype: Antigen unknown.

Study-wide findings and caveats: Newly produced T cells mostly accounted for T-cell counts and diversity one year post-transplant. After transplant, high TCRbeta diversity at day 60 in some patients arose from surviving recipient T cells and thymic progenitors. About two months after transplant, alpha-beta T cells reportedly came from several hundred expanded graft clones.

This sequence joins TRBV20-1 and TRBJ2-1; TRBD2 matches at 9 bases. This sequence was found in a boy in the first two years of life who had a stem cell transplant for acute myeloid leukemia, so the T cells may come from the graft donor. Specimen: PBMCs, mostly from graft donor cells, collected 360 days after TCRalphabeta/CD19-depleted stem cell transplant. CDR3 sequence (DNA): TGCAGTGCTAGAGATCAAGGACTAGCGAGTAATGAGCAGTTCTTC. Translating it yields CSARDQGLASNEQFF.